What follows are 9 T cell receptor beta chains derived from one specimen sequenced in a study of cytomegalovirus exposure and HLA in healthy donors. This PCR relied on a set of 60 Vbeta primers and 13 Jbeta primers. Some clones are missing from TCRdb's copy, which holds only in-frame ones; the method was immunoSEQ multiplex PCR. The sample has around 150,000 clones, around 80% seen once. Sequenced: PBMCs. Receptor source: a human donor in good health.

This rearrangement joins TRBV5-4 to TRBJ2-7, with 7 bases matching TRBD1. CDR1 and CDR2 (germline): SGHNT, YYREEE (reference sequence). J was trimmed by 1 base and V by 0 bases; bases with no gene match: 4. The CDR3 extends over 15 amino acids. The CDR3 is CASSLGQGFSYEQYF. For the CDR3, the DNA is TGTGCCAGCAGCTTGGGACAGGGTTTTTCCTACGAGCAGTACTTC.

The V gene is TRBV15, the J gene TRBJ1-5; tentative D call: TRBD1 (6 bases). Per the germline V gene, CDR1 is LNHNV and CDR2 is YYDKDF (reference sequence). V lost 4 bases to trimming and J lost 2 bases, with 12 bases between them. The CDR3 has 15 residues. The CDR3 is CATSILPGGNQPQHF. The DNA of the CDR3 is TGTGCCACCAGCATTTTACCAGGGGGCAATCAGCCCCAGCATTTT. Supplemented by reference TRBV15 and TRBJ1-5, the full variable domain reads DAMVIQNPRYQVTQFGKPVTLSCSQTLNHNVMYWYQQKSSQAPKLLFHYYDKDFNNEADTPDNFQSRRPNTSFCFLDIRSPGLGDTAMYLCATSILPGGNQPQHFGDGTRLSIL.

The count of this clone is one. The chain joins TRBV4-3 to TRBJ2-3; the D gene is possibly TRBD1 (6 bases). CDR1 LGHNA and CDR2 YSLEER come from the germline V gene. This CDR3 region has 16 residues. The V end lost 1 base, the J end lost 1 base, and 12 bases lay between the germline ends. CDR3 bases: TGCGCCAGCAGCCAAGCAACAGGGATAGGCACAGATACGCAGTATTTT. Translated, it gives CASSQATGIGTDTQYF.

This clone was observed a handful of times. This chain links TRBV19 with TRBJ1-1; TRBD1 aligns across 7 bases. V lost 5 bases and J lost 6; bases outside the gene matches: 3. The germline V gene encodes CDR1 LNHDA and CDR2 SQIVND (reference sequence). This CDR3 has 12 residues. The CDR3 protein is CASSSQGAEAFF. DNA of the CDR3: TGTGCCAGTAGTTCCCAGGGGGCTGAAGCTTTCTTT.

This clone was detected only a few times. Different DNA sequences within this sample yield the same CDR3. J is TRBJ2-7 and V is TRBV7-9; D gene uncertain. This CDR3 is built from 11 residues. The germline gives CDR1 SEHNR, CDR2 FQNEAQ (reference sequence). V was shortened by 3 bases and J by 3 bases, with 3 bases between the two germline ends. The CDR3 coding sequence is TGTGCCAGCAGCTTTAGCTACGAGCAGTACTTC. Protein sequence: CASSFSYEQYF. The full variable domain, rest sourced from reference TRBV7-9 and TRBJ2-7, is DTGVSQNPRHKITKRGQNVTFRCDPISEHNRLYWYRQTLGQGPEFLTYFQNEAQLEKSRLLSDRFSAERPKGSFSTLEIQRTEQGDSAMYLCASSFSYEQYFGPGTRLTVT.

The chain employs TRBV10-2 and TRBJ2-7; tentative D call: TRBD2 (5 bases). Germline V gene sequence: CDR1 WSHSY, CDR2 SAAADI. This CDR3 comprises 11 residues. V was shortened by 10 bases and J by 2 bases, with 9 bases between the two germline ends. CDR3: CATSGTYEQYF. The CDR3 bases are TGCGCCACCTCGGGAACCTACGAGCAGTACTTC.

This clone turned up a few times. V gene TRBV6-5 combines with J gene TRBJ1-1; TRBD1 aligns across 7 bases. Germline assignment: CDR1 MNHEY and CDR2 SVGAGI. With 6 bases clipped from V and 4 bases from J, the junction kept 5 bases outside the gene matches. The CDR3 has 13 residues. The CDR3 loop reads CASSRGQRTEAFF. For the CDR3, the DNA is TGTGCCAGCAGCCGGGGACAGCGCACTGAAGCTTTCTTT.

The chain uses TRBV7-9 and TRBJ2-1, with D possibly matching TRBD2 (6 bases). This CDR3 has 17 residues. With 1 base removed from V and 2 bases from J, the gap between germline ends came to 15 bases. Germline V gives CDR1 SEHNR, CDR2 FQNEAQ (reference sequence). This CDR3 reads CASSLGLGGVAYNEQFF. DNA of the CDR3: TGTGCCAGCAGCTTAGGGTTGGGCGGGGTAGCCTACAATGAGCAGTTCTTC.

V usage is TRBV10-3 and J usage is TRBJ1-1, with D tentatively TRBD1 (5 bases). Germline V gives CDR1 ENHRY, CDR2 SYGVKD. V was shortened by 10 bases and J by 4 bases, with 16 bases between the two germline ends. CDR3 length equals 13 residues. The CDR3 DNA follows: TGTGCCAGTGGGGGGGAGGGGCGCACTGAAGCTTTCTTT. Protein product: CASGGEGRTEAFF.